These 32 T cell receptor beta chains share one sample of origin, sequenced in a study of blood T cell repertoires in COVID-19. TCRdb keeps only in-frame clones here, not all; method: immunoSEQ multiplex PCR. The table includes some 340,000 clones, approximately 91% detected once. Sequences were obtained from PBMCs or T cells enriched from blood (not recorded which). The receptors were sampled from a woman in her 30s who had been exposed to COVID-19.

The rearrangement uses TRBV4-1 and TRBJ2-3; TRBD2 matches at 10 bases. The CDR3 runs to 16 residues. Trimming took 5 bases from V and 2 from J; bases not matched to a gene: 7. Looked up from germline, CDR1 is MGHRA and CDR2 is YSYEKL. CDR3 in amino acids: CASSIRAGGITDTQYF. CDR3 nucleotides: TGCGCCAGCAGCATCAGAGCGGGGGGGATCACAGATACGCAGTATTTT.

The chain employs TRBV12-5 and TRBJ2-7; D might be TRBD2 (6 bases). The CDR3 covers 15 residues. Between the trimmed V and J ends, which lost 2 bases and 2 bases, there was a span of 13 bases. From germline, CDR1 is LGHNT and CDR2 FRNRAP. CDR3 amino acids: CASGLYQSSAYEQYF. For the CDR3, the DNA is TGTGCTAGTGGTTTGTACCAATCTAGCGCCTACGAGCAGTACTTC.

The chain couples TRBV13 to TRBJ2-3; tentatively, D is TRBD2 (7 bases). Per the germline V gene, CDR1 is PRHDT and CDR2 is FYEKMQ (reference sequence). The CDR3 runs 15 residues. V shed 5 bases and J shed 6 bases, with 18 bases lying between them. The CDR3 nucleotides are TGTGCCAGCAGCAACACAGGGTGGGGAGGGGATACGCAGTATTTT. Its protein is CASSNTGWGGDTQYF.

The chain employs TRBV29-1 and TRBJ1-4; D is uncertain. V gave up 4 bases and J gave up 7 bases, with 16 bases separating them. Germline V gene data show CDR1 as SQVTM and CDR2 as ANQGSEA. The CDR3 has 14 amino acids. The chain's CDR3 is CSVANPFAGEKLFF. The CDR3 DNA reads TGCAGCGTTGCAAACCCCTTTGCCGGTGAAAAACTGTTTTTT. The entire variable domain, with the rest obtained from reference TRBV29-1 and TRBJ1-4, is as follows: SAVISQKPSRDICQRGTSLTIQCQVDSQVTMMFWYRQQPGQSLTLIATANQGSEATYESGFVIDKFPISRPNLTFSTLTVSNMSPEDSSIYLCSVANPFAGEKLFFGSGTQLSVL.

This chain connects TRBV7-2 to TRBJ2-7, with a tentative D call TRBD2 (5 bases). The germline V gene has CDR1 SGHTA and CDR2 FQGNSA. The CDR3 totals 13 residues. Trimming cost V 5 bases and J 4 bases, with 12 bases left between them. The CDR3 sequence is CASSLARAYEQYF. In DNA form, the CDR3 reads TGTGCCAGCAGCCTGGCGCGGGCATACGAGCAGTACTTC.

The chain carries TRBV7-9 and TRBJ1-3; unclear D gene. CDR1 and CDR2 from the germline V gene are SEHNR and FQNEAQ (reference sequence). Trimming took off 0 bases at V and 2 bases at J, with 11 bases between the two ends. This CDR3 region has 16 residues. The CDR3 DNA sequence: TGTGCCAGCAGCTTAGCGCTCGGGAGACCTGGAAACACCATATATTTT. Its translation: CASSLALGRPGNTIYF.

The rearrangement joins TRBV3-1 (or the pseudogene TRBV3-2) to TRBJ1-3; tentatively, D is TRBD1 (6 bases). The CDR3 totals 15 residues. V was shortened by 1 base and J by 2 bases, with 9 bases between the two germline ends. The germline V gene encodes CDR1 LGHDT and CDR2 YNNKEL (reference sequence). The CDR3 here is CASSQGTATGNTIYF. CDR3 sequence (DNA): TGTGCCAGCAGCCAAGGGACAGCTACTGGAAACACCATATATTTT.

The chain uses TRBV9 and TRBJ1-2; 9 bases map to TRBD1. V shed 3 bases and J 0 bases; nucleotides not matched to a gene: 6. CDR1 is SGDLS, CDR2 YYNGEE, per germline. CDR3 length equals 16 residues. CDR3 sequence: CASSARDRETNYGYTF. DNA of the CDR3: TGTGCCAGCAGCGCCCGGGACAGGGAAACTAACTATGGCTACACCTTC.

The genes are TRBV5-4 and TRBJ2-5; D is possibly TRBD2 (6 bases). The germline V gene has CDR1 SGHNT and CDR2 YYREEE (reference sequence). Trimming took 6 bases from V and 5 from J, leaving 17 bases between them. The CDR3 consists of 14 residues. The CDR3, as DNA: TGTGCCAGCACCCTATCCGGGGGACGGGAGACCCAGTACTTC. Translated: CASTLSGGRETQYF. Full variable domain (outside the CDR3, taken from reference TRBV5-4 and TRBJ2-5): ETGVTQSPTHLIKTRGQQVTLRCSSQSGHNTVSWYQQALGQGPQFIFQYYREEENGRGNFPPRFSGLQFPNYSSELNVNALELDDSALYLCASTLSGGRETQYFGPGTRLLVL.

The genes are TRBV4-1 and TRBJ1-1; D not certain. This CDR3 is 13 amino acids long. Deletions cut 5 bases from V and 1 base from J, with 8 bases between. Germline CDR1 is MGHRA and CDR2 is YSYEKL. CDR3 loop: CASSSHRNTEAFF. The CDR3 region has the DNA TGCGCCAGCAGCTCTCACAGGAACACTGAAGCTTTCTTT.

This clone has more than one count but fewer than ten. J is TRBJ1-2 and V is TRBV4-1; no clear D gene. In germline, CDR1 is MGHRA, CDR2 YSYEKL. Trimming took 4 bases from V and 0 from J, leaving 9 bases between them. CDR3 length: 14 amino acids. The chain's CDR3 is CASSPGRANYGYTF. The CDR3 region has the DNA TGCGCCAGCAGCCCGGGGAGAGCTAACTATGGCTACACCTTC.

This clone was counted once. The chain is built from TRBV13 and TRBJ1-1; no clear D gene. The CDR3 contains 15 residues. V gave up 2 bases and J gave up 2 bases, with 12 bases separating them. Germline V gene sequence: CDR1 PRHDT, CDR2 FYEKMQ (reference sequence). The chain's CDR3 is CASSLTWGGNTEAFF. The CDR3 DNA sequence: TGTGCCAGCAGCTTAACTTGGGGAGGAAACACTGAAGCTTTCTTT.

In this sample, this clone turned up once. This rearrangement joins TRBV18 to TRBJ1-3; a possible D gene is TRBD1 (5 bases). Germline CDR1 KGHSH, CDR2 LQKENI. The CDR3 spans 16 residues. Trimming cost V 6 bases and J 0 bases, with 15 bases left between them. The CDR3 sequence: CASSPTDPNSGNTIYF. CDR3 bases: TGTGCCAGCTCCCCGACAGACCCTAACTCTGGAAACACCATATATTTT. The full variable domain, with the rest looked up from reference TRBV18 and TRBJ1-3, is NAGVMQNPRHLVRRRGQEARLRCSPMKGHSHVYWYRQLPEEGLKFMVYLQKENIIDESGMPKERFSAEFPKEGPSILRIQQVVRGDSAAYFCASSPTDPNSGNTIYFGEGSWLTVV.

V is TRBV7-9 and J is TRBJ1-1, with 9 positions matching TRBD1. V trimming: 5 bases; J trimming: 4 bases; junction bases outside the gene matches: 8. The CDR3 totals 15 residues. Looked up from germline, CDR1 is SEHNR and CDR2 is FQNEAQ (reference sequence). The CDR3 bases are TGTGCCAGCAGCCAACGGACAGGGGAGGTCACTGAAGCTTTCTTT. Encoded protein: CASSQRTGEVTEAFF.

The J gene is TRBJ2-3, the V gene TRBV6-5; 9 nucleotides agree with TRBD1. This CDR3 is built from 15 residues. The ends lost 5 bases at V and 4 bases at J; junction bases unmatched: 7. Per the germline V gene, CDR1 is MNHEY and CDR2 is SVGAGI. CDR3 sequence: CASSMTGGFADTQYF. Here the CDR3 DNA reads TGTGCCAGCAGTATGACAGGGGGTTTCGCAGATACGCAGTATTTT.

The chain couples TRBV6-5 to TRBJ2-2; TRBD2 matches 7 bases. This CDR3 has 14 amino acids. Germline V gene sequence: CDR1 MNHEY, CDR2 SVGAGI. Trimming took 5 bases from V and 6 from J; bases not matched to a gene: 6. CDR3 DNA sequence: TGTGCCAGCAGTCGCCCGGGGGGTTCCGGGGAGCTGTTTTTT. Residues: CASSRPGGSGELFF.

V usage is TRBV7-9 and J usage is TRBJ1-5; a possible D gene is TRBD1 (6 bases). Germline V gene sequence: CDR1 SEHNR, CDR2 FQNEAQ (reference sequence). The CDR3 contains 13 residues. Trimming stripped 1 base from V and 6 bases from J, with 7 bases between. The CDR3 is CASSLGTVQPQHF. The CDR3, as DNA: TGTGCCAGCAGCTTAGGGACAGTTCAGCCCCAGCATTTT.

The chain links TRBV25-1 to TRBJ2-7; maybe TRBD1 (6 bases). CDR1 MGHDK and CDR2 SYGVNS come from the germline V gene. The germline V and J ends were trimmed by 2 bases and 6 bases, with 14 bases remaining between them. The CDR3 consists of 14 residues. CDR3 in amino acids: CASSELGGKAEQYF. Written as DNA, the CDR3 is TGTGCCAGCAGTGAACTTGGGGGCAAAGCCGAGCAGTACTTC.

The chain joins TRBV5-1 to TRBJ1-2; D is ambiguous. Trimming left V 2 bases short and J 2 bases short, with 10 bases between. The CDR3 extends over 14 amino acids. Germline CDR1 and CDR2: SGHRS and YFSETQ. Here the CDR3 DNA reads TGCGCCAGCAGCTTTTCACCCGAGAACTATGGCTACACCTTC. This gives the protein CASSFSPENYGYTF.

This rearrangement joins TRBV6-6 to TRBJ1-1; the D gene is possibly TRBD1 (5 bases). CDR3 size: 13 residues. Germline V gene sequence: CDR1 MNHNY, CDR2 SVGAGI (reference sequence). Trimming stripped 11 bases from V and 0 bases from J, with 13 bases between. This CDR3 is CAGGANLNTEAFF. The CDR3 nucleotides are TGTGCCGGCGGGGCCAACTTGAACACTGAAGCTTTCTTT.

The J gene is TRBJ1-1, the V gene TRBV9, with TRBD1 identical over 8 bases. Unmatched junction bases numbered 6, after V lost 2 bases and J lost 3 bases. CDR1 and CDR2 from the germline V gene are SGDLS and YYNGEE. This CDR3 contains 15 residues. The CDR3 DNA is TGTGCCAGCAGCGTCGGTGGACAGGGATACACTGAAGCTTTCTTT. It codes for CASSVGGQGYTEAFF.

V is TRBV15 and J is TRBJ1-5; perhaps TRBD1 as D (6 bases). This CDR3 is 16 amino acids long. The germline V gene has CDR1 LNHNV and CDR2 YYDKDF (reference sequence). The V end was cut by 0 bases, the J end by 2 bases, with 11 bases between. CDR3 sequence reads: CATSREGGHGNQPQHF. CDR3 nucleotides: TGTGCCACCAGCAGAGAGGGGGGGCACGGCAATCAGCCCCAGCATTTT.

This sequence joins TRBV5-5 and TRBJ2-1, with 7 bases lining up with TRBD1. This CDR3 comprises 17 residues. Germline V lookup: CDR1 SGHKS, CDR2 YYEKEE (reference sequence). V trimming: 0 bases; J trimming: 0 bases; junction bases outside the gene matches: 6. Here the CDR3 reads CASSLEGALLSYNEQFF. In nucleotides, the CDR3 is TGTGCCAGCAGCTTGGAGGGGGCCCTCCTCTCCTACAATGAGCAGTTCTTC.

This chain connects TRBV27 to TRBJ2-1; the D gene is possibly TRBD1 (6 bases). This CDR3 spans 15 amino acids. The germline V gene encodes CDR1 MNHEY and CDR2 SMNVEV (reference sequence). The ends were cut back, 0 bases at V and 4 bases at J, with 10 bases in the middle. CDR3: CASSLSQGQYNEQFF. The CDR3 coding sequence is TGTGCCAGCAGTTTATCGCAGGGGCAGTACAATGAGCAGTTCTTC.

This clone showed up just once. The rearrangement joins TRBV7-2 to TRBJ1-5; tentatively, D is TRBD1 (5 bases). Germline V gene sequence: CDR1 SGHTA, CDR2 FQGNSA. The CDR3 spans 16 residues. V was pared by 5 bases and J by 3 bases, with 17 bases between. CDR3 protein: CASSPAQGRPNQPQHF. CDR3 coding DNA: TGTGCCAGCAGCCCCGCTCAGGGCAGGCCCAATCAGCCCCAGCATTTT. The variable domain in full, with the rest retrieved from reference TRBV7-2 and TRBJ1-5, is GAGVSQSPSNKVTEKGKDVELRCDPISGHTALYWYRQSLGQGLEFLIYFQGNSAPDKSGLPSDRFSAERTGGSVSTLTIQRTQQEDSAVYLCASSPAQGRPNQPQHFGDGTRLSIL.

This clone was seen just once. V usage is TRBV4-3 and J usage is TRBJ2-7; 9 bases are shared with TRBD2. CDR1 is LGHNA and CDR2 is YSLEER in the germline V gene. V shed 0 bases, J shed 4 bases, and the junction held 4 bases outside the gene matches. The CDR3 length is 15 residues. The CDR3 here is CASSQELAGDYEQYF. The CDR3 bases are TGCGCCAGCAGCCAAGAATTAGCGGGGGATTACGAGCAGTACTTC.

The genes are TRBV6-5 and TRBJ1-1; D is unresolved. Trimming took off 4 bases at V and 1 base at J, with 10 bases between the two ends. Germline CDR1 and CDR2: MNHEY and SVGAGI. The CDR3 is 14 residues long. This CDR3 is CASSSLSGNTEAFF. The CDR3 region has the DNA TGTGCCAGCAGTTCCCTAAGTGGGAACACTGAAGCTTTCTTT.

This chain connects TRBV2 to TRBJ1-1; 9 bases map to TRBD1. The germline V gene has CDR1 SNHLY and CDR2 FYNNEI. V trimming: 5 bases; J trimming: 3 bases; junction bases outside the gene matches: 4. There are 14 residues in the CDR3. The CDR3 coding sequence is TGTGCCAGCAGTAAACAGGGGGCGCACACTGAAGCTTTCTTT. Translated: CASSKQGAHTEAFF.

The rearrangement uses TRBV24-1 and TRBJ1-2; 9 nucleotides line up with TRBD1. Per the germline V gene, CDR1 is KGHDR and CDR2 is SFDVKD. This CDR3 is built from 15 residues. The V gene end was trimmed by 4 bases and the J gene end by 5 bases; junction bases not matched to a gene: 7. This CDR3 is CATSDYGTGNYGYTF. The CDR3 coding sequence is TGTGCCACCAGTGACTACGGGACAGGGAATTATGGCTACACCTTC.

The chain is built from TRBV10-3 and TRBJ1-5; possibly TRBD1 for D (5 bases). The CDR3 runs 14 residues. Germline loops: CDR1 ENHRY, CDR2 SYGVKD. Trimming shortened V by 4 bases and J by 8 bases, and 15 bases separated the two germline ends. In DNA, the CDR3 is TGTGCCATCAGTGGAAATTGGGAAGGGGAGCCCCAGCATTTT. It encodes CAISGNWEGEPQHF.

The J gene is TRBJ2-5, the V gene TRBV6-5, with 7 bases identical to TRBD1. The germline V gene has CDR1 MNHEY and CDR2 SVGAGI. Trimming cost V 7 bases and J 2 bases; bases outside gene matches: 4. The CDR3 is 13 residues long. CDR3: CASKRGPQETQYF. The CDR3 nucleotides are TGTGCCAGCAAAAGGGGGCCTCAAGAGACCCAGTACTTC.

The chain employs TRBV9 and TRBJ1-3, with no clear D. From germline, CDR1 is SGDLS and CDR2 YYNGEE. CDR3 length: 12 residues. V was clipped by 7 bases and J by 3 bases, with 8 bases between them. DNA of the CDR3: TGTGCCAGCGGCCCAATTGGAAACACCATATATTTT. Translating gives CASGPIGNTIYF.